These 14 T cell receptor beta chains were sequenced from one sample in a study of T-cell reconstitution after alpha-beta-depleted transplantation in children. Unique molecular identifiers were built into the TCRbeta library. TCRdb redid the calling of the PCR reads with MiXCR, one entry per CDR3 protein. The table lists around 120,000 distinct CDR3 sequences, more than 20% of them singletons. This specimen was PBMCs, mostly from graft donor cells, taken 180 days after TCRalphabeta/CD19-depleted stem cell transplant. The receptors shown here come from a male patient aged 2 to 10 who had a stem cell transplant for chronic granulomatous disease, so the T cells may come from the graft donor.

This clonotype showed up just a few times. CDR3 in DNA: TGTGCCAGCAGACCACCAGGACAGCGTCCCTACGAGCAGTACTTC. It translates to CASRPPGQRPYEQYF. V usage is TRBV6-1 and J usage is TRBJ2-7; maybe TRBD1 (6 bases). The CDR3 sequence is 15 residues long. The V end was cut by 6 bases, the J end by 2 bases, with 17 bases between. Per germline, CDR1 MNHNS and CDR2 SASEGT.

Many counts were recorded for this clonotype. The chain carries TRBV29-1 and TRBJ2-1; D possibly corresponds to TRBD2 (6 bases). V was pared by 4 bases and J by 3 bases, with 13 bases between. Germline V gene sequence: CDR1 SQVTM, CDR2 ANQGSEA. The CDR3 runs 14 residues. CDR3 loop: CSVGYNSGYNEQFF. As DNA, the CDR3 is TGCAGCGTTGGGTATAATAGCGGCTACAATGAGCAGTTCTTC.

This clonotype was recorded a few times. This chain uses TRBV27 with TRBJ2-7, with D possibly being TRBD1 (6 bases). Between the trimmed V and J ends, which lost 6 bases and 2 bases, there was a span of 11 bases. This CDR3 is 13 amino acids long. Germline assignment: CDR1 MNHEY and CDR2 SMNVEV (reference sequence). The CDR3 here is CASSRRGAYEQYF. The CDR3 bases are TGTGCCAGCAGCCGCAGGGGTGCCTACGAGCAGTACTTC.

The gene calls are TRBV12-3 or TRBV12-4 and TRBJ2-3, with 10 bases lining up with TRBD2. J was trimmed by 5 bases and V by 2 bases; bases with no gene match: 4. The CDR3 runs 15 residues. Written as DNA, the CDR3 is TGTGCCAGCAGTTTAAGCGGGGGGGCAGGAGATACGCAGTATTTT. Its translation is CASSLSGGAGDTQYF.

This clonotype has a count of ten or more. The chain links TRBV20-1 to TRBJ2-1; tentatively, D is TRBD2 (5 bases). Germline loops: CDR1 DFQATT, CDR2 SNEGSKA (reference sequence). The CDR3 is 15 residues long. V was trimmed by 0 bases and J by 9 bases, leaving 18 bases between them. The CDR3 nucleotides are TGCAGTGCTAGAGAGGGAGCAATACACAATGGTGAGCAGTTCTTC. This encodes CSAREGAIHNGEQFF.

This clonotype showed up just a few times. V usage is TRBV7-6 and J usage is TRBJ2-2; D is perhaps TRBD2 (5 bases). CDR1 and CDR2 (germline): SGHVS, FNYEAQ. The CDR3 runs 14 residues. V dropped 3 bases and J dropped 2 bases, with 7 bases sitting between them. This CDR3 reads CASSFAGNTGELFF. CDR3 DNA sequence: TGTGCCAGCAGCTTTGCGGGCAACACCGGGGAGCTGTTTTTT.

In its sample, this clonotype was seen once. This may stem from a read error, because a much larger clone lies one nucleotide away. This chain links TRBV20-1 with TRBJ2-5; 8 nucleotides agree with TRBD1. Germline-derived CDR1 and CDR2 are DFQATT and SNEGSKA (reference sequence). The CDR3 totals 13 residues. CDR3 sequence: CCARVRDRETQYF. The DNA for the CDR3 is TGCTGTGCTAGAGTGCGGGACAGGGAGACCCAGTACTTC.

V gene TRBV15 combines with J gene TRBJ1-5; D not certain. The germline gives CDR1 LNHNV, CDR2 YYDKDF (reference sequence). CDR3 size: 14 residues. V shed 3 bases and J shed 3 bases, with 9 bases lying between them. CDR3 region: CATSREGANQPQHF. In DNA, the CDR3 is TGTGCCACCAGCAGGGAGGGAGCCAATCAGCCCCAGCATTTT.

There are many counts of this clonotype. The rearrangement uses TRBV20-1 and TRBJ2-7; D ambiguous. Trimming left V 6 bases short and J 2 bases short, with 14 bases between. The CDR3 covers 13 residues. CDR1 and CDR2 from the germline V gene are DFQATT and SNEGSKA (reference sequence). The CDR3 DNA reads TGCAGTGCCCCCTACGGCAGCCCCTACGAGCAGTACTTC. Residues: CSAPYGSPYEQYF.

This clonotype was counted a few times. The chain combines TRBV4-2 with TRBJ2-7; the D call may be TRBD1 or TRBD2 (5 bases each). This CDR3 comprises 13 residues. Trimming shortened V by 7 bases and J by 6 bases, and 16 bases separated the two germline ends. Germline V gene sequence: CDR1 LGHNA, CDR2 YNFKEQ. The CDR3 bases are TGTGCCAGCAATCCCGGGACCTCGGGCGAGCAGTACTTC. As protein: CASNPGTSGEQYF.

This CDR3 is CASSVGGGGYEQYF. CDR3 nucleotides: TGTGCCAGCAGCGTAGGAGGAGGGGGCTACGAGCAGTACTTC. V is TRBV9 and J is TRBJ2-7; perhaps D is TRBD1 or TRBD2 (6 bases each). CDR1 and CDR2 (germline): SGDLS, YYNGEE. V was shortened by 0 bases and J by 3 bases, with 10 bases between the two germline ends. The CDR3 loop spans 14 amino acids.

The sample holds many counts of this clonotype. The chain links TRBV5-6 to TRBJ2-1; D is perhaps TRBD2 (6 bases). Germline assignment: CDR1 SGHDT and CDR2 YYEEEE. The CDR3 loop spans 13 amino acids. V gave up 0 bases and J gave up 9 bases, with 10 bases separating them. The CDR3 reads CASSLDLAPEQFF. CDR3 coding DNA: TGTGCCAGCAGCTTGGATCTAGCGCCTGAGCAGTTCTTC.

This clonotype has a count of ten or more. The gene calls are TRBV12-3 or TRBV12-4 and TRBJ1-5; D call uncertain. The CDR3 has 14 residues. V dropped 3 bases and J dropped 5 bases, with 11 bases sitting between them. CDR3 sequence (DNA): TGTGCCAGCAGTTTCCGCAGTAGTGATCAGCCCCAGCATTTT. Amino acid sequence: CASSFRSSDQPQHF.

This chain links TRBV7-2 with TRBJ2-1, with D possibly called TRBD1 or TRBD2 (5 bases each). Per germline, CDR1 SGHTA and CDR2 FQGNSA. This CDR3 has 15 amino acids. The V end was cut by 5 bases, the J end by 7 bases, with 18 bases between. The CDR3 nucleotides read TGTGCCAGCAGCCAGAACCGGGGCCAGAGGAATGAGCAGTTCTTC. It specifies CASSQNRGQRNEQFF.